The 10 T cell receptor beta chains in this list originate from one sample, sequenced in a study of T cell responses to AZD1222 COVID-19 vaccine. Produced via immunoSEQ multiplex PCR; TCRdb's table is partial and in-frame only. The sample has roughly 100,000 clones, about 86% seen once. This material consisted of peripheral blood, taken on day 0 of AZD1222 vaccination. The receptors originated from an adult in good health.

The V and J genes are TRBV6-1 and TRBJ1-5; D is possibly TRBD1 (5 bases). The germline V and J ends were trimmed by 2 bases and 9 bases, with 14 bases remaining between them. The CDR3 consists of 14 residues. The germline V gene encodes CDR1 MNHNS and CDR2 SASEGT. The CDR3 here is CASSETRGSRPQHF. Here the CDR3 DNA reads TGTGCCAGCAGTGAAACAAGGGGAAGTCGGCCCCAGCATTTT.

The V call is TRBV5-1, the J call TRBJ2-5; weak D call: TRBD2 (5 bases). Germline V gene sequence: CDR1 SGHRS, CDR2 YFSETQ. V was shortened by 0 bases and J by 2 bases, with 11 bases between the two germline ends. This CDR3 is 15 amino acids long. This chain's CDR3 is CASSLEARDQETQYF. In DNA, the CDR3 is TGCGCCAGCAGCTTGGAGGCCCGGGATCAAGAGACCCAGTACTTC. The full variable domain, rest sourced from reference TRBV5-1 and TRBJ2-5, is KAGVTQTPRYLIKTRGQQVTLSCSPISGHRSVSWYQQTPGQGLQFLFEYFSETQRNKGNFPGRFSGRQFSNSRSEMNVSTLELGDSALYLCASSLEARDQETQYFGPGTRLLVL.

The chain employs TRBV2 and TRBJ2-5, with D possibly matching TRBD1 (6 bases). Germline V gene lookup returns CDR1 SNHLY and CDR2 FYNNEI. The V gene lost 4 bases and the J gene lost 2 bases, with 14 bases spanning the gap. CDR3 length equals 15 residues. CDR3 protein: CASSALTGSQETQYF. CDR3 coding DNA: TGTGCCAGCAGTGCCCTGACAGGTTCGCAAGAGACCCAGTACTTC.

In nucleotides, the CDR3 is TGTGCCAGCACCAGGGAGCACACCGGGGAGCTGTTTTTT. Protein product: CASTREHTGELFF. This chain links TRBV2 with TRBJ2-2; D is perhaps TRBD1 or TRBD2 (5 bases each). The germline V and J ends were trimmed by 7 bases and 3 bases, with 9 bases remaining between them. Germline V lookup: CDR1 SNHLY, CDR2 FYNNEI. There are 13 residues in the CDR3.

This chain uses TRBV7-9 with TRBJ2-7; weak D call: TRBD2 (6 bases). Trimming shortened V by 2 bases and J by 6 bases, and 8 bases separated the two germline ends. This CDR3 comprises 12 residues. Per germline, CDR1 SEHNR and CDR2 FQNEAQ (reference sequence). This chain's CDR3 is CASSLTGGEQYF. In nucleotides, the CDR3 is TGTGCCAGCAGCTTAACCGGGGGCGAGCAGTACTTC.

The V gene is TRBV28, the J gene TRBJ1-4; TRBD1 is a possible D gene (5 bases). The CDR3 loop spans 14 amino acids. CDR1 is MDHEN and CDR2 is SYDVKM in the germline V gene. V dropped 5 bases and J dropped 7 bases, with 14 bases sitting between them. Written as DNA, the CDR3 is TGTGCCAGCAGTCTCGGGACTTGGGGTGAAAAACTGTTTTTT. The encoded protein is CASSLGTWGEKLFF.

The chain carries TRBV20-1 and TRBJ1-5; D is uncertain. V was trimmed by 6 bases and J by 9 bases, leaving 12 bases between them. The CDR3 covers 11 residues. Looked up from germline, CDR1 is DFQATT and CDR2 is SNEGSKA (reference sequence). CDR3 DNA: TGCAGTGCCCCGGACCCAACGCCCCAGCATTTT. Residues: CSAPDPTPQHF.

A few counts support this clone. The chain joins TRBV7-9 to TRBJ2-3; TRBD1 or TRBD2 may be the D gene (6 bases each). V lost 3 bases and J 4 bases, leaving 11 bases between the germline ends. Germline V lookup: CDR1 SEHNR, CDR2 FQNEAQ (reference sequence). This CDR3 is built from 14 residues. The chain's CDR3 is CASSLGGRADTQYF. CDR3 DNA: TGTGCCAGCAGCTTGGGGGGCAGGGCAGATACGCAGTATTTT.

This chain connects TRBV11-1 to TRBJ2-7; 7 nucleotides agree with TRBD2. The CDR3 loop spans 14 amino acids. CDR1 is SGHAT and CDR2 is FQDESV in the germline V gene (reference sequence). Losses at the gene ends were 5 bases for V and 1 base for J; bases not matched to a gene: 5. This CDR3 is CASSPLAESYEQYF. The CDR3 coding sequence is TGTGCCAGCAGCCCTCTAGCGGAGTCCTACGAGCAGTACTTC.

This chain uses TRBV10-3 with TRBJ2-1; 11 bases match TRBD2. The trim removed 0 bases at V and 9 bases at J, leaving 4 bases unmatched. The CDR3 spans 15 residues. CDR1 is ENHRY and CDR2 is SYGVKD in the germline V gene. This CDR3 reads CAISESRLAGGEQFF. The DNA for the CDR3 is TGTGCCATCAGTGAGTCGCGGCTAGCGGGAGGTGAGCAGTTCTTC.